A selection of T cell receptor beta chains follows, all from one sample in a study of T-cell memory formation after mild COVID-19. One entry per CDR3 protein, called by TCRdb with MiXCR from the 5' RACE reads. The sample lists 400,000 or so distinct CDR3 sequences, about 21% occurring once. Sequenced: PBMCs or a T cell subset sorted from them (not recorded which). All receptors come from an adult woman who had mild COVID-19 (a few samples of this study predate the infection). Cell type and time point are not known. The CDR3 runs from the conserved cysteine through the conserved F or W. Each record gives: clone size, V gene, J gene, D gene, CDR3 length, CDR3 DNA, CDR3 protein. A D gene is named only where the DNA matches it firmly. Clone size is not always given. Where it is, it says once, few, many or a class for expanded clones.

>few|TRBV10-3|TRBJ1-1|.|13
TGTGCCATCACCGGGGGCCCAGTAACTGAAGCTTTCTTT
CAITGGPVTEAFF
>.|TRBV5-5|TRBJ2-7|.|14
TGTGCCAGCAGCTGGGGACGAGGTAGGGACGAGCAGTACTTC
CASSWGRGRDEQYF
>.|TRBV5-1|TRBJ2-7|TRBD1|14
TGCGCCAGCAGGGGACAGGCAAACTCCTACGAGCAGTACTTC
CASRGQANSYEQYF
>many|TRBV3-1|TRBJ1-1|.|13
TGTGCCAGCAGCCAGTACACGAACACTGAAGCTTTCTTT
CASSQYTNTEAFF
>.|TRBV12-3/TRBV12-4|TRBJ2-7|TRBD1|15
TGTGCCAGCAGTTTAATTCCGGGACAGACCTACGAGCAGTACTTC
CASSLIPGQTYEQYF
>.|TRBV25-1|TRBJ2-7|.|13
TGTGCCAGCAGTGAAGGACGTTTTCGCGAGCAGTACTTC
CASSEGRFREQYF
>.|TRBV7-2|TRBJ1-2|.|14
TGTGCCAGCAGCCATCCGGCGAAGGACTATGGCTACACCTTC
CASSHPAKDYGYTF
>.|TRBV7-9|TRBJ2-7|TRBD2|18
TGTGCCAGCAGCTACAAGATGGGAGGACTAGCTTTCCCCTACGAGCAGTACTTC
CASSYKMGGLAFPYEQYF
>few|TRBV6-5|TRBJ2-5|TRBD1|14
TGTGCCAGCCTAGAACAGGGGCCCACCCGGACCCAGTACTTC
CASLEQGPTRTQYF
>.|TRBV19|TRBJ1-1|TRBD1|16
TGTGCCAGTAGTTCCCTTCCGGGACAGGGCAACACTGAAGCTTTCTTT
CASSSLPGQGNTEAFF
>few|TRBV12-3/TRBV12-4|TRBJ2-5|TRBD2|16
TGTGCCAGCAGCATTGGACTAGCGCGGGGGCAAGAGACCCAGTACTTC
CASSIGLARGQETQYF
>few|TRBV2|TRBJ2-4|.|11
TGTGCCAGCAGCCGCGGAGACATTCAGTACTTC
CASSRGDIQYF